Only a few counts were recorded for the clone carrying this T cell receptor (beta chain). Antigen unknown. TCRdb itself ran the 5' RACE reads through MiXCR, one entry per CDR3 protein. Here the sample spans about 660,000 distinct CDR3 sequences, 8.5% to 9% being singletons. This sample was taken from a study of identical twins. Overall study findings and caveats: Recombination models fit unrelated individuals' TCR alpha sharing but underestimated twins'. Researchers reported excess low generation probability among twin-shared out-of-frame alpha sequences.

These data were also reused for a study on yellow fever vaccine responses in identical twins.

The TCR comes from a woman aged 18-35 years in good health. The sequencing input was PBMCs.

The CDR3 loop reads CSARAPVGQGDNEQFF. The CDR3, as DNA: TGCAGTGCTAGAGCTCCGGTGGGACAGGGGGACAATGAGCAGTTCTTC. V and J are TRBV20-1 and TRBJ2-1, with 11 bases matching TRBD1. Germline V gene lookup returns CDR1 DFQATT and CDR2 SNEGSKA (reference sequence). Trimming at V came to 1 base and at J to 5 bases, leaving 7 bases not matched to a gene. The CDR3 consists of 16 residues.